Below are 4 T cell receptor beta chains sequenced from a single sample in a study of blood T cell repertoires in COVID-19. Generated by immunoSEQ multiplex PCR, the TCRdb table keeps only in-frame clones and is missing some. This table has under 200,000 clones, more than 70% appearing once. Sequencing was performed on peripheral blood. These receptors originate from a woman in her seventies who had recovered from COVID-19.

The chain recombines TRBV24-1 with TRBJ2-5, with TRBD1 matching 7 bases. J was trimmed by 7 bases and V by 2 bases; bases with no gene match: 18. This CDR3 contains 18 residues. The germline V gene encodes CDR1 KGHDR and CDR2 SFDVKD. Written as DNA, the CDR3 is TGTGCCACCAGTGATTGGCCCCCAGACAGGGCCCTCTCAGGGACCCAGTACTTC. The encoded protein is CATSDWPPDRALSGTQYF.

V gene TRBV2 combines with J gene TRBJ1-3; 7 nucleotides agree with TRBD1. The CDR3 loop spans 14 amino acids. The germline V gene has CDR1 SNHLY and CDR2 FYNNEI. After removal of 10 bases from V and 2 bases from J, the junction contained 8 bases not matched to a gene. CDR3 DNA: TGTGCCACCAAGGATGGGACAGCTGGAAACACCATATATTTT. Translating gives CATKDGTAGNTIYF.

A note on this clone: Germline is not matched at one junction end, which may reflect a read error. The chain has TRBV11-2 and TRBJ1-5, with 7 positions matching TRBD1. There are 12 residues in the CDR3. From germline, CDR1 is SGHAT and CDR2 FQNNGV. The CDR3 DNA follows: TGTGCCAGCAGCCCGGGGTGGGGGGACAGCATTTTT. Residues: CASSPGWGDSIF.

The rearrangement joins TRBV5-4 to TRBJ2-3; D is uncertain. The CDR3 length is 13 residues. CDR1 is SGHNT, CDR2 YYREEE, per germline (reference sequence). V gave up 4 bases and J gave up 5 bases, with 11 bases separating them. This CDR3 is CASSHTNGDTQYF. Here the CDR3 DNA reads TGTGCCAGCAGCCATACTAATGGAGATACGCAGTATTTT.